This is a list of T cell receptor beta chains from one sample in a study of shared clonotypes between healthy human individuals. Measured with immunoSEQ multiplex PCR; TCRdb has only the in-frame clones, and not every one. The repertoire holds some 200,000 clones, with about 93% as singletons. The sample consisted of naive CD4+ T cells sorted from blood. These receptors were collected from a woman aged 30 to 39 in good health. The CDR3 runs from the conserved cysteine through the conserved F or W. A D gene is named only where the DNA matches it firmly. Some rows have no size entry. The others give once, few or many, or a class for an expanded clone.

TRBJ2-3 TRBV18 - - TGTGCCAGCTCACCTGACTATCTGAGCACAGATACGCAGTATTTT CASSPDYLSTDTQYF
TRBJ2-1 TRBV7-2 TRBD2 - TGTGCCAGCAGCCAACTAGCGGGAGCCCCAAATGAGCAGTTCTTC CASSQLAGAPNEQFF
TRBJ1-2 TRBV19 TRBD1 - TGTGCCAGCAACAGGGGTCTTGGCTATGGCTACACCTTC CASNRGLGYGYTF
TRBJ1-5 TRBV5-1 - - TGCGCCAGCAGCTTCCTGGGGGGTCAGCCCCAGCATTTT CASSFLGGQPQHF
TRBJ2-7 TRBV11-3 - - TGTGCCAGCAGCCCCCTGGAGCGGGCGGCCTACGAGCAGTACTTC CASSPLERAAYEQYF
TRBJ1-4 TRBV7-9 - - TGTGCCAGCAGCTTAGGAGGGTTGGGAAATGAAAAACTGTTTTTT CASSLGGLGNEKLFF
TRBJ2-7 TRBV18 TRBD2 - TGTGCCAGCTCACCACCGGGACTAGCTGATTACTCCTACGAGCAGTACTTC CASSPPGLADYSYEQYF
TRBJ2-1 TRBV11-3 - - TGTGCCAGCAGCGGGAGTTACAATGAGCAGTTCTTC CASSGSYNEQFF
TRBJ1-2 TRBV6-5 - - TGTGCCAGCAGTTACGATTTCGGGGGCTACACCTTC CASSYDFGGYTF
TRBJ2-7 TRBV18 TRBD1 - TGTGCCAGCTCACCAAGCAGACAGGGCTACGAGCAGTACTTC CASSPSRQGYEQYF
TRBJ2-7 TRBV6-5 TRBD2 few TGTGCCAGCAGTTACTCTAGCGGGACCTACGAGCAGTACTTC CASSYSSGTYEQYF
TRBJ2-1 TRBV7-9 TRBD1 - TGTGCCAGCAGCTTGGCGCGTACAGGGGTCAATGAGCAGTTCTTC CASSLARTGVNEQFF
TRBJ2-2 TRBV5-1 - - TGCGCCAGCAGCCCCGGGTCTCGGGCCGCCCTCGAGACTACCGGGGAGCTGTTTTTT CASSPGSRAALETTGELFF
TRBJ1-2 TRBV6-6 TRBD1 - TGTGCCAGCAGCTCTGATGACAGGGGGAAGTCTGGCTACACCTTC CASSSDDRGKSGYTF